This is a list of T cell receptor beta chains from one sample in a study of CD8+ T cells in alopecia areata. Produced via immunoSEQ multiplex PCR; TCRdb's table is partial and in-frame only. This sample has over 200,000 clones, with about 53% found just once. This material consisted of CD4+ T cells sorted from blood, taken at week 0. The receptors come from a human donor with alopecia areata. Both conserved end residues are part of each CDR3. A D gene is named only where the DNA matches it firmly. Clone size, where shown, is once, few, many, or a class for clones that have expanded.

CASSRDRNYGYTF,TGTGCCAGCAGTCGAGACAGAAACTATGGCTACACCTTC,NA,TRBJ1-2,NA,TRBV9
CASSKQGADTGELFF,TGCGCCAGCAGCAAGCAGGGGGCTGACACCGGGGAGCTGTTTTTT,TRBD1,TRBJ2-2,few,TRBV5-1
CAWSVEGLTEAFF,TGTGCCTGGAGTGTCGAGGGACTCACTGAAGCTTTCTTT,NA,TRBJ1-1,once,TRBV30
CASSRDRVYEQYF,TGTGCCAGCAGTCGGGACAGGGTGTACGAGCAGTACTTC,TRBD1,TRBJ2-7,NA,TRBV2
CAWSLAGDAYGYTF,TGTGCCTGGAGTTTAGCAGGGGATGCCTATGGCTACACCTTC,NA,TRBJ1-2,NA,TRBV30
CASSYRYADTQYF,TGTGCCAGCAGCTACCGGTATGCAGATACGCAGTATTTT,NA,TRBJ2-3,NA,TRBV7-3
CASSPEGQPITEAFF,TGTGCCAGCAGCCCAGAGGGACAGCCTATTACTGAAGCTTTCTTT,TRBD1,TRBJ1-1,once,TRBV7-9
CASSLYGSTYEQYF,TGCGCCAGCAGCCTCTACGGGAGCACCTACGAGCAGTACTTC,NA,TRBJ2-7,NA,TRBV4-1
CASSLDGRSYNEQFF,TGTGCCAGCAGCTTAGACGGGAGGTCCTACAATGAGCAGTTCTTC,TRBD2,TRBJ2-1,NA,TRBV7-3
CASSLGMGGGNQPQHF,TGTGCCAGCAGCTTGGGGATGGGGGGCGGAAATCAGCCCCAGCATTTT,NA,TRBJ1-5,many,TRBV5-5
CASSQSGRGHYEQYF,TGTGCCAGCAGTCAAAGCGGGAGGGGACACTACGAGCAGTACTTC,TRBD2,TRBJ2-7,NA,TRBV27
CSAITTQYF,TGCAGTGCTATTACAACCCAGTACTTC,NA,TRBJ2-5,few,TRBV20-1
CATSRSRGSGANVLTF,TGTGCCACCAGCAGGTCCCGAGGGTCTGGGGCCAACGTCCTGACTTTC,NA,TRBJ2-6,NA,TRBV15
CASSSRSSSYNEQFF,TGTGCCAGCAGTTCACGGTCATCCTCCTACAATGAGCAGTTCTTC,NA,TRBJ2-1,few,TRBV28
CASSRIRQVGQPQHF,TGCGCCAGCAGCCGGATAAGACAGGTAGGACAGCCCCAGCATTTT,NA,TRBJ1-5,NA,TRBV4-1
CATPIRKGGVNNEQFF,TGTGCCACCCCAATCCGAAAGGGAGGAGTAAACAATGAGCAGTTCTTC,NA,TRBJ2-1,NA,TRBV7-2
CSVESQGYEQYF,TGCAGCGTTGAATCTCAGGGGTACGAGCAGTACTTC,NA,TRBJ2-7,NA,TRBV29-1
CASKTGAILSTETQYF,TGCGCCAGCAAGACAGGGGCCATTCTATCGACGGAGACCCAGTACTTC,TRBD1,TRBJ2-5,NA,TRBV5-1
CASSVDGARGKESPLHF,TGCGCCAGCAGCGTTGACGGCGCGCGGGGGAAGGAATCACCCCTCCACTTT,NA,TRBJ1-6,NA,TRBV5-1
CASSRGDIEQYF,TGTGCCAGCTCCAGGGGAGATATCGAGCAGTACTTC,NA,TRBJ2-7,NA,TRBV6-1
CASSFGLAVSDTQYF,TGTGCCAGCAGCTTTGGACTAGCGGTTTCAGATACGCAGTATTTT,TRBD2,TRBJ2-3,NA,TRBV11-2
CASSFSGLAGGPSYEQYF,TGTGCCAGCAGCTTCTCTGGGCTAGCGGGAGGGCCCTCCTACGAGCAGTACTTC,TRBD2,TRBJ2-7,NA,TRBV7-3
CATSRDYGGGLGYNEQFF,TGTGCCACCAGCAGAGACTATGGAGGAGGCCTCGGTTACAATGAGCAGTTCTTC,NA,TRBJ2-1,NA,TRBV15
CASSSGTAYEQYF,TGTGCCAGCAGCTCTGGGACAGCCTACGAGCAGTACTTC,TRBD1,TRBJ2-7,NA,TRBV5-6
CSVVDGVGAGELFF,TGCAGCGTTGTGGATGGAGTTGGGGCCGGGGAGCTGTTTTTT,NA,TRBJ2-2,NA,TRBV29-1
CAISGQVYEQYF,TGTGCCATCAGTGGCCAGGTCTACGAGCAGTACTTC,NA,TRBJ2-7,NA,TRBV10-3
CAWSVSGGRQYF,TGTGCCTGGAGTGTTTCAGGGGGACGGCAGTACTTC,TRBD1,TRBJ2-7,NA,TRBV30
CARAGRVNQPQHF,TGCGCCAGGGCGGGGCGCGTCAATCAGCCCCAGCATTTT,NA,TRBJ1-5,NA,TRBV23-1
CASSLADRVGQETQYF,TGTGCCAGCAGCTTAGCGGACAGGGTAGGGCAAGAGACCCAGTACTTC,TRBD1,TRBJ2-5,once,TRBV11-2
CASSILGGGETQYF,TGTGCCAGTAGTATCCTTGGGGGGGGAGAGACCCAGTACTTC,TRBD2,TRBJ2-5,NA,TRBV19
CALGANKGETQYF,TGTGCCCTGGGGGCGAATAAGGGAGAGACCCAGTACTTC,NA,TRBJ2-5,NA,TRBV2
CASSPDRAYSPLHF,TGTGCCAGCAGCCCGGACAGGGCCTATTCACCCCTCCACTTT,TRBD1,TRBJ1-6,NA,TRBV27
CASSPVADQETQYF,TGTGCCAGCTCACCAGTGGCAGACCAAGAGACCCAGTACTTC,NA,TRBJ2-5,NA,TRBV18
CAWSKVGSSYNSPLHF,TGTGCCTGGAGTAAGGTCGGCAGCTCCTATAATTCACCCCTCCACTTT,NA,TRBJ1-6,NA,TRBV30
CASRVLAGEVDEQFF,TGTGCCAGCAGGGTTCTAGCGGGAGAAGTCGATGAGCAGTTCTTC,TRBD2,TRBJ2-1,NA,TRBV2
CASSQREDTGELFF,TGCGCCAGCAGTCAAAGGGAGGACACCGGGGAGCTGTTTTTT,NA,TRBJ2-2,few,TRBV23-1
CASSVPSGPVVVNEQFF,TGTGCCAGCAGCGTCCCCTCAGGACCTGTCGTTGTTAATGAGCAGTTCTTC,NA,TRBJ2-1,NA,TRBV9